The clone carrying this T cell receptor (beta chain) was recorded only once. Assay: immunoSEQ multiplex PCR; the TCRdb copy retains only in-frame clones and omits some. The sample lists about 120,000 clones, around nine tenths occurring once. This CDR3 comprises 15 residues. The J segment lost 3 bases and the V segment lost 5 bases, leaving 9 bases of the junction unmatched. Germline CDR1 reads LNHDA; CDR2 reads SQIVND (reference sequence). These data belong to a study of OX40 agonist ivuxolimab in advanced cancers. Study-level information: The diagnoses of dose-escalation patients were hepatocellular carcinoma, melanoma, renal cell or head and neck cancer.

The sequencing here drew on CD4+ or CD8+ T cells sorted from blood, taken in a trial of the OX40 agonist ivuxolimab. The chain links TRBV19 to TRBJ2-7, with 8 nucleotides matching TRBD1. The clonotype originates from an adult with an advanced solid tumor such as melanoma, head and neck, liver or kidney cancer. CDR3 bases: TGTGCCAGTAGTCAGGCAGGGGGCCCGAGCTACGAGCAGTACTTC. This gives the protein CASSQAGGPSYEQYF.